This T cell receptor beta chain appears in the sequencing data of a study of shared clonotypes between healthy human individuals. A CD45RA-negative memory subset and a CD45RA+ naive subset were separated from the CD4+ cells. Broader study findings: The study found lower generation probabilities in non-shared clonotypes than in those shared by all four donors. Though the depth was large, rarefaction showed that sorted-subset sequencing was incomplete.

Germline V CDR1 and CDR2: MNHEY, SMNVEV (reference sequence). The CDR3 runs 12 residues. The V gene lost 3 bases and the J gene lost 9 bases, with 9 bases spanning the gap. On this clone itself: The antigen remains undetermined.

Measured with immunoSEQ multiplex PCR; TCRdb has only the in-frame clones, and not every one. This table holds some 2.3 million clones, more than 80% found once. The chain uses TRBV27 and TRBJ1-5; no clear D gene. The source material was naive CD4+ T cells from PBMCs. Subset indicated: CD45RA+ positively selected. This TCR came from a man aged 18 to 30 in good health. Some clones in this sample may be carry-over from other donors' samples. In DNA, the CDR3 is TGTGCCAGCAGTTTGCTACGGGGGCCCCAGCATTTT. The encoded protein is CASSLLRGPQHF.